One sample yielded the 2 T cell receptor beta chains listed below, sequenced in a study of healthy donors' naive CD4 and CD8 T cells. A linear amplification protocol produced the TCR libraries from 500 ng of total RNA. TCRdb reprocessed the reads with MiXCR, giving one entry per CDR3 protein. The sample yields 200,000 or so distinct CDR3 sequences, around 80% seen once. The sequenced sample was naive CD4+ and CD8+ T cells sorted from blood, pooled from several donors. The receptors stem from a pool of human donors in good health; the sample pools cells from several healthy donors.

This chain joins TRBV6-5 and TRBJ2-7; D is unclear. Germline V gene sequence: CDR1 MNHEY, CDR2 SVGAGI. With 6 bases removed from V and 3 bases from J, the gap between germline ends came to 9 bases. This CDR3 spans 12 amino acids. CDR3 nucleotides: TGTGCCAGCAGCTCTTATGACTACGAGCAGTACTTC. This gives the protein CASSSYDYEQYF.

The chain links TRBV6-1 to TRBJ1-5; no reliable D call. The CDR3 has 15 amino acids. The germline V gene has CDR1 MNHNS and CDR2 SASEGT. Trimming shortened V by 6 bases and J by 4 bases, and 16 bases separated the two germline ends. The CDR3 spells CASSQDNASNQPQHF. The DNA of the CDR3 is TGTGCCAGCAGCCAAGACAACGCTAGTAATCAGCCCCAGCATTTT.